The rows below give T cell receptor beta chains drawn from one sample of a study of early T cells in non-severe SARS-CoV-2 infection. TCRdb re-called the 5' RACE reads with MiXCR, one entry per CDR3 protein. This sample carries roughly 75,000 distinct CDR3 sequences, about 16% of them seen once, and the ten largest clones take 2.9%. The specimen sequenced was whole blood. Receptors were obtained from an adult who was a healthcare worker with PCR-confirmed SARS-CoV-2 infection or an uninfected control (not recorded which). CDR3s include the opening cysteine and the closing phenylalanine or tryptophan. Fields, in order: V gene, D gene, CDR3 length, J gene, clone size, CDR3 protein, CDR3 DNA. D genes are given only for firm matches. Clone sizes are given selectively: once, few, many, or a class where the clone is expanded.

V gene: TRBV20-1
D gene: NA
CDR3 length: 12
J gene: TRBJ1-2
clone size: NA
CDR3 protein: CSAYSLNYGYTF
CDR3 DNA: TGCAGTGCATACAGCCTTAACTATGGCTACACCTTC

V gene: TRBV19
D gene: TRBD2
CDR3 length: 15
J gene: TRBJ2-1
clone size: few
CDR3 protein: CASSIGGGSGDEQFF
CDR3 DNA: TGTGCCAGTAGTATTGGCGGGGGGTCAGGGGATGAGCAGTTCTTC

V gene: TRBV11-2
D gene: NA
CDR3 length: 15
J gene: TRBJ2-1
clone size: NA
CDR3 protein: CASSPRLLSYNEQFF
CDR3 DNA: TGTGCCAGCAGCCCCCGTTTGCTCTCCTACAATGAGCAGTTCTTC

V gene: TRBV27
D gene: TRBD2
CDR3 length: 14
J gene: TRBJ2-2
clone size: NA
CDR3 protein: CASGAGVYTGELFF
CDR3 DNA: TGTGCCAGCGGAGCGGGAGTGTACACCGGGGAGCTGTTTTTT

V gene: TRBV11-2
D gene: TRBD1
CDR3 length: 16
J gene: TRBJ1-5
clone size: NA
CDR3 protein: CVSSLDPGQGNQPQHF
CDR3 DNA: TGTGTCAGCAGCTTAGATCCAGGACAGGGGAATCAGCCCCAGCATTTT

V gene: TRBV7-2
D gene: NA
CDR3 length: 15
J gene: TRBJ2-1
clone size: medium-sized
CDR3 protein: CASSSDVSSYNEQFF
CDR3 DNA: TGTGCCAGCAGCTCGGACGTGAGCTCCTACAATGAGCAGTTCTTC

V gene: TRBV25-1
D gene: TRBD1
CDR3 length: 14
J gene: TRBJ2-3
clone size: few
CDR3 protein: CASSRGPGTDTQYF
CDR3 DNA: TGTGCCAGCAGCAGGGGGCCCGGCACAGATACGCAGTATTTT

V gene: TRBV12-3/TRBV12-4
D gene: TRBD1
CDR3 length: 14
J gene: TRBJ2-1
clone size: NA
CDR3 protein: CASSLEGTEGEQFF
CDR3 DNA: TGTGCCAGCAGTTTAGAGGGGACAGAAGGAGAGCAGTTCTTC

V gene: TRBV7-9
D gene: TRBD2
CDR3 length: 11
J gene: TRBJ2-1
clone size: few
CDR3 protein: CASSERAGAFF
CDR3 DNA: TGTGCCAGCAGCGAAAGAGCGGGAGCGTTCTTC

V gene: TRBV7-2
D gene: NA
CDR3 length: 14
J gene: TRBJ2-5
clone size: NA
CDR3 protein: CASSLNRVAETQYF
CDR3 DNA: TGTGCCAGCAGCCTCAACAGGGTGGCAGAGACCCAGTACTTC

V gene: TRBV27
D gene: TRBD1
CDR3 length: 14
J gene: TRBJ2-3
clone size: NA
CDR3 protein: CASSPRGWADTQYF
CDR3 DNA: TGTGCCAGCAGCCCCAGGGGGTGGGCAGATACGCAGTATTTT

V gene: TRBV25-1
D gene: NA
CDR3 length: 14
J gene: TRBJ1-5
clone size: few
CDR3 protein: CASPPGGPRQPQHF
CDR3 DNA: TGTGCCAGTCCCCCCGGGGGCCCTAGGCAGCCCCAGCATTTT

V gene: TRBV29-1
D gene: NA
CDR3 length: 13
J gene: TRBJ1-1
clone size: NA
CDR3 protein: CSVGLDTNTEAFF
CDR3 DNA: TGCAGCGTTGGATTAGACACAAACACTGAAGCTTTCTTT

V gene: TRBV20-1
D gene: TRBD1
CDR3 length: 12
J gene: TRBJ1-1
clone size: few
CDR3 protein: CSARQGNTEAFF
CDR3 DNA: TGCAGTGCTCGACAGGGGAACACTGAAGCTTTCTTT

V gene: TRBV12-3/TRBV12-4
D gene: NA
CDR3 length: 15
J gene: TRBJ2-5
clone size: few
CDR3 protein: CASSVGLYIQETQYF
CDR3 DNA: TGTGCCAGCAGCGTTGGACTCTATATCCAAGAGACCCAGTACTTC

V gene: TRBV30
D gene: NA
CDR3 length: 13
J gene: TRBJ2-1
clone size: few
CDR3 protein: CAWDREVSNEQFF
CDR3 DNA: TGTGCCTGGGACAGAGAGGTGAGCAATGAGCAGTTCTTC

V gene: TRBV11-3
D gene: NA
CDR3 length: 14
J gene: TRBJ1-2
clone size: few
CDR3 protein: CASSPTRETGGYTF
CDR3 DNA: TGTGCCAGCAGCCCAACCAGGGAAACGGGTGGCTACACCTTC

V gene: TRBV20-1
D gene: NA
CDR3 length: 13
J gene: TRBJ2-4
clone size: few
CDR3 protein: CSGAGLAKNIQYF
CDR3 DNA: TGCAGTGGCGCAGGGTTAGCCAAAAACATTCAGTACTTC

V gene: TRBV7-8
D gene: NA
CDR3 length: 14
J gene: TRBJ2-5
clone size: few
CDR3 protein: CASSLGAVQGTQYF
CDR3 DNA: TGTGCCAGCAGCTTAGGAGCGGTTCAGGGGACCCAGTACTTC

V gene: TRBV7-7
D gene: NA
CDR3 length: 15
J gene: TRBJ2-5
clone size: few
CDR3 protein: CASSLSALPQETQYF
CDR3 DNA: TGTGCTAGCAGCTTATCGGCTCTACCCCAAGAGACCCAGTACTTC

V gene: TRBV30
D gene: NA
CDR3 length: 17
J gene: TRBJ1-1
clone size: NA
CDR3 protein: CAWSWRPTYQRNTEAFF
CDR3 DNA: TGTGCCTGGAGTTGGCGCCCCACTTACCAACGGAACACTGAAGCTTTCTTT

V gene: TRBV19
D gene: NA
CDR3 length: 14
J gene: TRBJ2-3
clone size: few
CDR3 protein: CASSPLFRTDTQYF
CDR3 DNA: TGTGCCAGTTCCCCCCTTTTCAGGACAGATACGCAGTATTTT

V gene: TRBV21-1
D gene: NA
CDR3 length: 13
J gene: TRBJ1-2
clone size: NA
CDR3 protein: CASSPLLTDGYTF
CDR3 DNA: TGTGCCAGCAGCCCCTTGTTGACTGATGGCTACACCTTC

V gene: TRBV6-1
D gene: TRBD2
CDR3 length: 19
J gene: TRBJ2-3
clone size: few
CDR3 protein: CASPREGASGRRVTDTQYF
CDR3 DNA: TGTGCCAGCCCTAGGGAGGGGGCTAGCGGGAGGAGGGTGACAGATACGCAGTATTTT

V gene: TRBV27
D gene: TRBD2
CDR3 length: 18
J gene: TRBJ2-1
clone size: few
CDR3 protein: CASSGKGGASGTNNEQFF
CDR3 DNA: TGTGCCAGCAGCGGAAAAGGCGGCGCTAGCGGGACTAACAATGAGCAGTTCTTC

V gene: TRBV6-5
D gene: NA
CDR3 length: 18
J gene: TRBJ2-6
clone size: few
CDR3 protein: CASKRQGGALSGANVLTF
CDR3 DNA: TGTGCCAGCAAACGACAGGGAGGGGCTCTCTCTGGGGCCAACGTCCTGACTTTC

V gene: TRBV27
D gene: NA
CDR3 length: 11
J gene: TRBJ2-1
clone size: NA
CDR3 protein: CASHRLDEQFF
CDR3 DNA: TGTGCCAGCCATAGACTGGATGAGCAGTTCTTC

V gene: TRBV29-1
D gene: NA
CDR3 length: 10
J gene: TRBJ2-1
clone size: few
CDR3 protein: CSGGDGEQFF
CDR3 DNA: TGCAGCGGGGGGGACGGAGAGCAGTTCTTC

V gene: TRBV29-1
D gene: TRBD1
CDR3 length: 11
J gene: TRBJ1-1
clone size: NA
CDR3 protein: CSVATGVEAFF
CDR3 DNA: TGCAGCGTTGCTACAGGGGTCGAAGCTTTCTTT

V gene: TRBV5-1
D gene: NA
CDR3 length: 14
J gene: TRBJ2-7
clone size: few
CDR3 protein: CASSLEGTIYEQYF
CDR3 DNA: TGCGCCAGCAGCTTGGAGGGCACGATCTACGAGCAGTACTTC

V gene: TRBV28
D gene: TRBD2
CDR3 length: 19
J gene: TRBJ2-1
clone size: NA
CDR3 protein: CASSPLTSGVPPLGGEQFF
CDR3 DNA: TGTGCCAGCAGCCCGCTAACTAGCGGGGTTCCCCCCCTAGGTGGTGAGCAGTTCTTC

V gene: TRBV6-5
D gene: NA
CDR3 length: 15
J gene: TRBJ1-1
clone size: NA
CDR3 protein: CASSDQTPKDTEAFF
CDR3 DNA: TGTGCCAGCAGTGACCAGACCCCTAAGGACACTGAAGCTTTCTTT

V gene: TRBV12-3/TRBV12-4
D gene: NA
CDR3 length: 12
J gene: TRBJ1-1
clone size: few
CDR3 protein: CASSLWSGGAFF
CDR3 DNA: TGTGCCAGCAGTTTATGGTCGGGCGGAGCTTTCTTT

V gene: TRBV28
D gene: NA
CDR3 length: 14
J gene: TRBJ1-2
clone size: NA
CDR3 protein: CASSLGVFNYGYTF
CDR3 DNA: TGTGCCAGCAGTTTAGGCGTCTTTAACTATGGCTACACCTTC

V gene: TRBV12-2
D gene: NA
CDR3 length: 13
J gene: TRBJ2-1
clone size: NA
CDR3 protein: CASRLAENNEQFF
CDR3 DNA: TGTGCAAGTCGCTTAGCGGAAAACAATGAGCAGTTCTTC

V gene: TRBV10-3
D gene: TRBD2
CDR3 length: 20
J gene: TRBJ2-2
clone size: NA
CDR3 protein: CAISELGLAARDTNTGELFF
CDR3 DNA: TGTGCCATCAGTGAACTGGGACTAGCGGCCCGTGACACGAACACCGGGGAGCTGTTTTTT

V gene: TRBV7-6
D gene: NA
CDR3 length: 14
J gene: TRBJ1-2
clone size: NA
CDR3 protein: CVSSPSGLNYGYTF
CDR3 DNA: TGTGTCAGCAGCCCGTCCGGACTAAACTATGGCTACACCTTC

V gene: TRBV20-1
D gene: NA
CDR3 length: 15
J gene: TRBJ1-6
clone size: NA
CDR3 protein: CSAGRLSSYNSPLHF
CDR3 DNA: TGCAGTGCTGGGCGGCTTAGCTCCTATAATTCACCCCTCCACTTT

V gene: TRBV28
D gene: NA
CDR3 length: 15
J gene: TRBJ2-7
clone size: few
CDR3 protein: CASSSSSAGPYEQYF
CDR3 DNA: TGTGCCAGCAGCTCGTCCTCCGCGGGACCCTACGAGCAGTACTTC

V gene: TRBV20-1
D gene: TRBD2
CDR3 length: 15
J gene: TRBJ2-1
clone size: NA
CDR3 protein: CSASRSGVWGNEQFF
CDR3 DNA: TGCAGTGCTAGCCGGAGCGGGGTTTGGGGCAATGAGCAGTTCTTC

V gene: TRBV29-1
D gene: NA
CDR3 length: 11
J gene: TRBJ2-7
clone size: many
CDR3 protein: CSAEGHNEQYF
CDR3 DNA: TGCAGCGCCGAGGGGCATAACGAGCAGTACTTC

V gene: TRBV2
D gene: NA
CDR3 length: 13
J gene: TRBJ2-7
clone size: few
CDR3 protein: CASSLTFSYEQYF
CDR3 DNA: TGTGCCAGCAGCCTGACATTCTCCTACGAGCAGTACTTC

V gene: TRBV12-3/TRBV12-4
D gene: NA
CDR3 length: 13
J gene: TRBJ1-1
clone size: many
CDR3 protein: CASTKMGNTEAFF
CDR3 DNA: TGTGCCAGCACCAAGATGGGGAACACTGAAGCTTTCTTT

V gene: TRBV7-6
D gene: TRBD2
CDR3 length: 17
J gene: TRBJ2-2
clone size: many
CDR3 protein: CASSPIPSGGITGELFF
CDR3 DNA: TGTGCCAGCAGCCCAATACCTAGCGGGGGGATCACCGGGGAGCTGTTTTTT

V gene: TRBV12-3/TRBV12-4
D gene: TRBD1
CDR3 length: 19
J gene: TRBJ1-5
clone size: few
CDR3 protein: CASSLIPGTGGLSNQPQHF
CDR3 DNA: TGTGCCAGCAGTTTAATCCCAGGGACAGGAGGATTGAGCAATCAGCCCCAGCATTTT

V gene: TRBV11-3
D gene: TRBD1
CDR3 length: 15
J gene: TRBJ2-3
clone size: NA
CDR3 protein: CASSQRQGRTDTQYF
CDR3 DNA: TGTGCCAGCAGCCAACGACAGGGTAGAACAGATACGCAGTATTTT

V gene: TRBV28
D gene: NA
CDR3 length: 16
J gene: TRBJ1-5
clone size: few
CDR3 protein: CASTLFLGLSGQPQHF
CDR3 DNA: TGTGCCAGCACTTTATTTCTGGGGCTATCGGGCCAGCCCCAGCATTTT

V gene: TRBV27
D gene: NA
CDR3 length: 14
J gene: TRBJ2-5
clone size: few
CDR3 protein: CASSFRALQETQYF
CDR3 DNA: TGTGCCAGCAGTTTTCGGGCCCTACAAGAGACCCAGTACTTC

V gene: TRBV5-1
D gene: NA
CDR3 length: 13
J gene: TRBJ1-4
clone size: few
CDR3 protein: CASSRGWKEKLFF
CDR3 DNA: TGCGCCAGCAGCCGGGGGTGGAAGGAAAAACTGTTTTTT

V gene: TRBV6-5
D gene: NA
CDR3 length: 14
J gene: TRBJ2-4
clone size: NA
CDR3 protein: CASKQGTAKNIQYF
CDR3 DNA: TGTGCCAGCAAGCAGGGTACGGCCAAAAACATTCAGTACTTC

V gene: TRBV29-1
D gene: NA
CDR3 length: 14
J gene: TRBJ1-4
clone size: many
CDR3 protein: CSVGSLRLPEKLFF
CDR3 DNA: TGCAGCGTTGGATCGCTGAGGCTCCCTGAAAAACTGTTTTTT

V gene: TRBV11-3
D gene: NA
CDR3 length: 15
J gene: TRBJ1-1
clone size: few
CDR3 protein: CASSLGGRVNTEAFF
CDR3 DNA: TGTGCCAGCAGCTTGGGGGGCAGGGTGAACACTGAAGCTTTCTTT

V gene: TRBV5-1
D gene: TRBD2
CDR3 length: 15
J gene: TRBJ2-4
clone size: few
CDR3 protein: CASSLAPAGGNIQYF
CDR3 DNA: TGCGCCAGCAGCTTAGCCCCAGCGGGGGGAAACATTCAGTACTTC

V gene: TRBV19
D gene: TRBD1
CDR3 length: 14
J gene: TRBJ2-7
clone size: few
CDR3 protein: CASSMSGTGGEQYF
CDR3 DNA: TGTGCCAGTAGTATGTCCGGGACAGGGGGCGAGCAGTACTTC

V gene: TRBV5-1
D gene: TRBD1
CDR3 length: 15
J gene: TRBJ1-4
clone size: NA
CDR3 protein: CASSLDRDRDEKLFF
CDR3 DNA: TGCGCCAGCAGCTTGGACCGGGACAGGGATGAAAAACTGTTTTTT

V gene: TRBV5-1
D gene: TRBD1
CDR3 length: 14
J gene: TRBJ2-7
clone size: NA
CDR3 protein: CASSVRQGANEQYF
CDR3 DNA: TGCGCCAGCAGCGTCCGACAGGGGGCAAACGAGCAGTACTTC

V gene: TRBV7-9
D gene: NA
CDR3 length: 15
J gene: TRBJ1-5
clone size: many
CDR3 protein: CASSSQRDSNQPQHF
CDR3 DNA: TGTGCCAGCAGCTCCCAACGGGACAGCAATCAGCCCCAGCATTTT

V gene: TRBV19
D gene: TRBD1
CDR3 length: 14
J gene: TRBJ1-1
clone size: few
CDR3 protein: CASLRDREGSEAFF
CDR3 DNA: TGTGCCAGCCTACGTGACAGGGAAGGATCTGAAGCTTTCTTT

V gene: TRBV5-6
D gene: NA
CDR3 length: 12
J gene: TRBJ1-5
clone size: NA
CDR3 protein: CASSAIGGPQHF
CDR3 DNA: TGTGCCAGCAGCGCTATCGGAGGGCCCCAGCATTTT